The next 7 T cell receptor beta chains were all read from a single sample in a study of human T cells and chemical hapten exposure. Time point meaning: patch test 3, about 24 weeks after DPC sensitization. This sample's treatment: therapeutic diphenylcyclopropenone sensitization with weekly scalp DPC. TCRdb ran MiXCR on the RACE reads and lists one entry per CDR3 protein. The profile covers about 82,000 distinct CDR3 sequences, with 10% to 15% appearing a single time and around 5.8% taken by the ten largest. Sample: whole blood, taken in connection with sensitization to the hapten diphenylcyclopropenone (DPC). These receptors originate from a woman aged 45 to 65 with alopecia areata. Some clones in this sample may be carry-over from other donors' samples.

The rearrangement uses TRBV6-2 or TRBV6-3 and TRBJ1-3; the D is unclear. This CDR3 spans 16 amino acids. Germline CDR1 is MNHEY and CDR2 is SVGEGT. V was cut by 8 bases and J by 0 bases, with 17 bases left in between. The CDR3 bases are TGTGCCAGCCGATCTTACAGCCAGACCTCTGGAAACACCATATATTTT. Its protein is CASRSYSQTSGNTIYF.

This clonotype was observed many times. J is TRBJ1-1 and V is TRBV28; 9 nucleotides agree with TRBD1. Germline assignment: CDR1 MDHEN and CDR2 SYDVKM. V was pared by 4 bases and J by 0 bases, with 6 bases of the junction left unmatched. The CDR3 totals 16 residues. In DNA, the CDR3 is TGTGCCAGCAGTTCACAGGGGGCTATCATGAACACTGAAGCTTTCTTT. As protein: CASSSQGAIMNTEAFF.

Many counts were recorded for this clonotype. This sequence joins TRBV3-1 and TRBJ2-5; TRBD2 agrees at 10 bases. The CDR3 extends over 18 amino acids. CDR1 and CDR2 from the germline V gene are LGHDT and YNNKEL (reference sequence). Trimming took 4 bases from V and 5 from J; bases not matched to a gene: 16. The CDR3: CASSRRLAGSFDDETQYF. The CDR3 DNA reads as TGTGCCAGCAGCCGCAGACTAGCGGGCTCCTTCGATGACGAGACCCAGTACTTC.

This clonotype has ten or more counts. CDR3 region: CASRLAGGQETQYF. The CDR3 bases are TGTGCCAGCAGACTAGCGGGAGGGCAAGAGACCCAGTACTTC. The chain couples TRBV6-2 or TRBV6-3 to TRBJ2-5; 13 nucleotides agree with TRBD2. There are 14 residues in the CDR3. The V segment lost 6 bases and the J segment 2 bases; nucleotides outside the gene matches: 0. Per the germline V gene, CDR1 is MNHEY and CDR2 is SVGEGT.

This clonotype was counted only a few times. The rearrangement joins TRBV2 to TRBJ1-6; D perhaps matches TRBD1 (5 bases). CDR1 and CDR2 (germline): SNHLY, FYNNEI. V was clipped by 7 bases and J by 10 bases, with 11 bases between them. This CDR3 comprises 12 residues. CDR3 in DNA: TGTGCCAGCAAGGCAGGGTTCTCACCCCTCCACTTT. It encodes CASKAGFSPLHF.

This clonotype was recorded at least ten times. The chain employs TRBV10-1 and TRBJ2-2; 7 bases line up with TRBD1. J was trimmed by 5 bases and V by 4 bases; bases with no gene match: 7. The CDR3 runs 15 residues. The germline V gene encodes CDR1 WNHNN and CDR2 SYGVQD (reference sequence). This CDR3 is CASSGQGQVTGELFF. The CDR3 DNA sequence: TGCGCCAGCAGTGGACAGGGACAAGTAACCGGGGAGCTGTTTTTT.

This clonotype was seen many times. The J gene is TRBJ1-1, the V gene TRBV7-9; D ambiguous. The CDR3 consists of 11 residues. Trimming shortened V by 4 bases and J by 5 bases, and 5 bases separated the two germline ends. Looked up from germline, CDR1 is SEHNR and CDR2 is FQNEAQ (reference sequence). Written as DNA, the CDR3 is TGTGCCAGCAGCTCCGATACTGAAGCTTTCTTT. Protein product: CASSSDTEAFF.